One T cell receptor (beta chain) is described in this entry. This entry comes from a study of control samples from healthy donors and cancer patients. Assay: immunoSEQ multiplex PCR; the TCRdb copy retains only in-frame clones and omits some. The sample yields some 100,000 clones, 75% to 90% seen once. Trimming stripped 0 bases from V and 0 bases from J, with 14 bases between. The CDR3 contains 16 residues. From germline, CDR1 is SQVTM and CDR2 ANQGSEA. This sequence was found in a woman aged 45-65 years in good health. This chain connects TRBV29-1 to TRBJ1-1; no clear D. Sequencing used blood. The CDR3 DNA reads TGCAGCGTTGAAGATCATTGGAGCGGAGTGAACACTGAAGCTTTCTTT. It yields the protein CSVEDHWSGVNTEAFF.